This record looks at one TCR beta chain sequence and its context. The sample is drawn from a study of shared clonotypes between healthy human individuals. Terminally differentiated effector memory CD45RA+ cells were left out of the naive CD8 fraction, which was CD45RO-negative and positively selected for CCR7. The assay was immunoSEQ multiplex PCR, and TCRdb's table has in-frame clones only and misses some. The table shows more than 2 million clones, with 85% to 95% occurring only once. Trimming cost V 0 bases and J 4 bases; bases outside gene matches: 8. The CDR3 is made up of 16 amino acids. The germline V gene has CDR1 LGHNA and CDR2 YSLEER.

The J gene is TRBJ2-7, the V gene TRBV4-3; 8 bases are shared with TRBD1. Sequenced input: naive CD8+ T cells from PBMCs. This TCR was sampled from a man younger than 30 in good health. Some clones in this sample may be carry-over from other donors' samples. CDR3 sequence: CASSQDVYTGGYEQYF. CDR3 DNA: TGCGCCAGCAGCCAAGATGTGTACACAGGGGGATACGAGCAGTACTTC.